A selection of T cell receptor beta chains follows, all from one sample in a study of T cells in Graves' hyperthyroidism and ophthalmopathy. TCRdb re-called the multiplex PCR reads with MiXCR, one entry per CDR3 protein. The repertoire includes about 770,000 distinct CDR3 sequences, 18% of them detected once, and roughly a sixth sits in the top ten. The specimen was blood. These receptors came from a woman aged 45-59 years with Graves' hyperthyroidism that later progressed to Graves' ophthalmopathy. Each CDR3 is given with its conserved first and last residue. A D gene is named only where the DNA matches it firmly. Rows may omit the clone size; those that give it use once, few, many or a size class.

D: NA
J: TRBJ1-1
V: TRBV27
size: many
CDR3: CASSPLGPSNTEAFF
DNA: TGTGCCAGCAGTCCTCTCGGTCCCTCGAACACTGAAGCTTTCTTT

D: NA
J: TRBJ1-1
V: TRBV9
size: NA
CDR3: CASSGRWTNTEAFF
DNA: TGTGCCAGCAGCGGGCGTTGGACAAACACTGAAGCTTTCTTT

D: TRBD2
J: TRBJ2-5
V: TRBV20-1
size: NA
CDR3: CSARGGWGLAGGSQETQYF
DNA: TGCAGTGCTAGAGGGGGATGGGGACTAGCGGGGGGCTCCCAAGAGACCCAGTACTTC

D: NA
J: TRBJ1-2
V: TRBV12-3/TRBV12-4
size: many
CDR3: CASSLKGGYTF
DNA: TGTGCCAGCAGTTTGAAAGGGGGCTACACCTTC

D: NA
J: TRBJ2-7
V: TRBV20-1
size: NA
CDR3: CSARVQRYYEQYF
DNA: TGCAGTGCTAGAGTGCAGAGATACTACGAGCAGTACTTC

D: NA
J: TRBJ2-1
V: TRBV7-3
size: many
CDR3: CASSPLERDFNEQFF
DNA: TGTGCCAGCAGCCCTCTGGAACGGGACTTCAATGAGCAGTTCTTC

D: TRBD1
J: TRBJ1-1
V: TRBV5-1
size: NA
CDR3: CASSAGDRGLRTEAFF
DNA: TGCGCCAGCAGCGCGGGGGACAGGGGGCTGAGGACTGAAGCTTTCTTT

D: NA
J: TRBJ1-4
V: TRBV15
size: NA
CDR3: CATRPTGGVVKKLFF
DNA: TGTGCCACCAGACCGACAGGAGGGGTGGTCAAAAAACTGTTTTTT

D: NA
J: TRBJ1-1
V: TRBV6-1
size: NA
CDR3: CASRKGIETEAFF
DNA: TGTGCCAGCCGGAAAGGGATTGAGACTGAAGCTTTCTTT

D: TRBD1
J: TRBJ2-3
V: TRBV7-9
size: few
CDR3: CASSWFTGTGAADTQYF
DNA: TGTGCCAGCAGCTGGTTTACCGGGACAGGGGCGGCAGATACGCAGTATTTT

D: TRBD1
J: TRBJ2-3
V: TRBV5-1
size: many
CDR3: CASSSTGEGSADTQYF
DNA: TGCGCCAGCAGCTCGACAGGGGAAGGGAGCGCAGATACGCAGTATTTT

D: TRBD2
J: TRBJ2-2
V: TRBV6-1
size: NA
CDR3: CASKKAGGNTGELFF
DNA: TGTGCCAGCAAGAAGGCGGGGGGTAACACCGGGGAGCTGTTTTTT

D: TRBD1
J: TRBJ1-2
V: TRBV5-1
size: many
CDR3: CASSTGTDLYGYTF
DNA: TGCGCCAGCAGCACCGGGACAGACCTCTATGGCTACACCTTC

D: NA
J: TRBJ1-5
V: TRBV6-1
size: NA
CDR3: CASVERYSNQPQHF
DNA: TGTGCCAGCGTAGAGCGTTATAGCAATCAGCCCCAGCATTTT

D: NA
J: TRBJ1-3
V: TRBV7-9
size: once
CDR3: CASSSDKSSGNTIYF
DNA: TGTGCCAGCAGCTCTGACAAAAGCTCTGGAAACACCATATATTTT

D: TRBD2
J: TRBJ2-5
V: TRBV20-1
size: few
CDR3: CSARERGGQETQYF
DNA: TGCAGTGCTAGAGAGCGGGGGGGACAAGAGACCCAGTACTTC

D: NA
J: TRBJ1-2
V: TRBV30
size: many
CDR3: CAWSVITSNYGYTF
DNA: TGTGCCTGGAGTGTCATCACAAGTAACTATGGCTACACCTTC

D: NA
J: TRBJ1-5
V: TRBV12-3/TRBV12-4
size: many
CDR3: CASSLTDYSNQPQHF
DNA: TGTGCCAGCAGTCTGACAGATTATAGCAATCAGCCCCAGCATTTT

D: TRBD1
J: TRBJ2-3
V: TRBV12-3/TRBV12-4
size: many
CDR3: CASSLARGLGSPDTQYF
DNA: TGTGCCAGCAGTTTAGCGAGGGGGCTCGGGTCCCCAGATACGCAGTATTTT

D: NA
J: TRBJ2-2
V: TRBV7-6
size: few
CDR3: CASSLRRSGTGELFF
DNA: TGTGCCAGCAGCTTACGGAGGTCTGGCACCGGGGAGCTGTTTTTT

D: NA
J: TRBJ1-1
V: TRBV3-1
size: many
CDR3: CASSLIRGLNTEAFF
DNA: TGTGCCAGCAGTCTTATCCGGGGTTTGAACACTGAAGCTTTCTTT

D: TRBD2
J: TRBJ2-1
V: TRBV7-3
size: few
CDR3: CASSPSGTSGAYNEQFF
DNA: TGTGCCAGCAGCCCATCGGGGACTAGCGGGGCGTACAATGAGCAGTTCTTC

D: TRBD1
J: TRBJ1-4
V: TRBV7-8
size: many
CDR3: CASSSRTGNEKLFF
DNA: TGTGCCAGCAGCTCCCGGACAGGGAATGAAAAACTGTTTTTT

D: NA
J: TRBJ2-1
V: TRBV5-1
size: many
CDR3: CASIGSGTGSYNEQFF
DNA: TGCGCCAGCATTGGATCCGGGACCGGATCCTACAATGAGCAGTTCTTC

D: TRBD1
J: TRBJ1-1
V: TRBV7-6
size: many
CDR3: CASSPLTGGTEAFF
DNA: TGTGCCAGCAGCCCCCTGACAGGGGGCACTGAAGCTTTCTTT

D: NA
J: TRBJ1-1
V: TRBV27
size: many
CDR3: CASSDRVTGLNTEAFF
DNA: TGTGCCAGCAGTGACCGAGTGACAGGACTGAACACTGAAGCTTTCTTT

D: NA
J: TRBJ2-5
V: TRBV12-3/TRBV12-4
size: once
CDR3: CATSRWTDLQETQYF
DNA: TGTGCCACCAGCCGTTGGACGGATCTCCAAGAGACCCAGTACTTC

D: NA
J: TRBJ2-7
V: TRBV13
size: NA
CDR3: CASSGQYF
DNA: TGTGCCAGCAGCGGGCAGTACTTC

D: TRBD1
J: TRBJ2-4
V: TRBV12-3/TRBV12-4
size: NA
CDR3: CASTTDRMIAKNIQYF
DNA: TGTGCCAGCACCACGGACAGGATGATAGCCAAAAACATTCAGTACTTC

D: TRBD1
J: TRBJ2-3
V: TRBV6-1
size: few
CDR3: CASRFTAGQGPDTQYF
DNA: TGTGCCAGCAGATTTACGGCGGGACAGGGCCCAGATACGCAGTATTTT

D: NA
J: TRBJ1-3
V: TRBV7-2
size: many
CDR3: CASSLARGAGNTIYF
DNA: TGTGCCAGCAGCTTAGCTAGGGGAGCCGGAAACACCATATATTTT

D: NA
J: TRBJ1-2
V: TRBV20-1
size: many
CDR3: CSARVSSDYGYTF
DNA: TGCAGTGCTAGGGTGTCTTCGGACTATGGCTACACCTTC

D: NA
J: TRBJ1-2
V: TRBV18
size: NA
CDR3: CASSPEPGPTYGYTF
DNA: TGTGCCAGCTCACCGGAACCGGGACCGACCTATGGCTACACCTTC

D: NA
J: TRBJ2-3
V: TRBV11-2
size: NA
CDR3: CASCPFTSTDTQYF
DNA: TGTGCCAGTTGCCCATTTACAAGCACAGATACGCAGTATTTT

D: TRBD2
J: TRBJ2-1
V: TRBV20-1
size: many
CDR3: CSASFPGGYNEQFF
DNA: TGCAGTGCTAGTTTTCCGGGAGGTTACAATGAGCAGTTCTTC

D: TRBD2
J: TRBJ2-1
V: TRBV20-1
size: NA
CDR3: CSARGTSGSYNEQFF
DNA: TGCAGTGCTAGAGGGACTAGCGGGAGCTACAATGAGCAGTTCTTC

D: NA
J: TRBJ1-6
V: TRBV4-1
size: NA
CDR3: CASSQDQAPYNSPLHF
DNA: TGCGCCAGCAGCCAAGACCAGGCCCCTTATAATTCACCCCTCCACTTT

D: NA
J: TRBJ2-3
V: TRBV6-2/TRBV6-3
size: few
CDR3: CASSGPGHPTDTQYF
DNA: TGTGCCAGCAGTGGGCCGGGCCACCCAACAGATACGCAGTATTTT

D: TRBD2
J: TRBJ2-1
V: TRBV11-2
size: many
CDR3: CACHRTSEGNEQFF
DNA: TGTGCCTGCCATCGTACTAGCGAAGGCAATGAGCAGTTCTTC